These 21 T cell receptor beta chains share one sample of origin, sequenced in a study of shared clonotypes between healthy human individuals. Produced via immunoSEQ multiplex PCR; TCRdb's table is partial and in-frame only. The data show about 1 million clones, roughly 70% seen once. Source material: memory CD4+ T cells sorted from blood. Subset defined: CD45RA-negative fraction. The receptors shown here come from a man between 18 and 29 years old in good health.

The chain carries TRBV11-2 and TRBJ2-3; 7 positions match TRBD1. The CDR3 is made up of 15 amino acids. In germline, CDR1 is SGHAT, CDR2 FQNNGV. J was trimmed by 5 bases and V by 6 bases; bases with no gene match: 11. CDR3 nucleotide sequence: TGTGCCAGCAGTCCCAGACAGGGAAAGGTAGATACGCAGTATTTT. The encoded protein is CASSPRQGKVDTQYF.

Notes on this clone: The sample carries other DNA sequences with the same CDR3. V is TRBV9 and J is TRBJ2-3, with 9 bases matching TRBD2. The CDR3 sequence is 16 residues long. V shed 0 bases, J shed 2 bases, and the junction held 4 bases outside the gene matches. Germline V lookup: CDR1 SGDLS, CDR2 YYNGEE. CDR3 protein: CASSVGTSGLTDTQYF. For the CDR3, the DNA is TGTGCCAGCAGCGTAGGTACTAGCGGGCTCACAGATACGCAGTATTTT.

The chain is built from TRBV28 and TRBJ2-7, with 10 bases matching TRBD1. The CDR3 consists of 14 residues. Germline assignment: CDR1 MDHEN and CDR2 SYDVKM. With 8 bases clipped from V and 4 bases from J, the junction kept 8 bases outside the gene matches. Here the CDR3 DNA reads TGTGCCAGCCGACCGGGACAGGGGTGGTACGAGCAGTACTTC. Protein: CASRPGQGWYEQYF.

V and J are TRBV5-8 and TRBJ2-7; weak D call: TRBD2 (6 bases). The V and J ends lost 0 bases and 6 bases respectively, with 7 bases between them. Germline loops: CDR1 SGHTS, CDR2 YDEGEE. The CDR3 consists of 12 residues. The CDR3 coding sequence is TGTGCCAGCAGCTTGGCCGGGGGCGAGCAGTACTTC. Its protein is CASSLAGGEQYF.

The chain recombines TRBV18 with TRBJ1-1, with D perhaps TRBD1 (6 bases). Trimming shortened V by 6 bases and J by 9 bases, and 11 bases separated the two germline ends. CDR3 length: 11 residues. Germline CDR1 is KGHSH and CDR2 is LQKENI. Here the CDR3 DNA reads TGTGCCAGCTCCACCGACAGGCAAGCTTTCTTT. This sequence encodes CASSTDRQAFF.

This clone was counted once. The V call is TRBV11-2, the J call TRBJ2-1; 7 nucleotides align to TRBD1. Germline V gene sequence: CDR1 SGHAT, CDR2 FQNNGV. The CDR3 is made up of 14 amino acids. The trim removed 0 bases at V and 6 bases at J, leaving 2 bases unmatched. CDR3 bases: TGTGCCAGCAGCTTAGAGAGACAGGGCAATGAGCAGTTCTTC. This sequence encodes CASSLERQGNEQFF.

The rearrangement links TRBV28 to TRBJ2-1, with D perhaps TRBD1 or TRBD2 (6 bases each). Trimming cost V 10 bases and J 6 bases, with 16 bases left between them. This CDR3 spans 13 amino acids. Germline V lookup: CDR1 MDHEN, CDR2 SYDVKM. The CDR3 bases are TGTGCCACCTACCAACAGGGACTCAATGAGCAGTTCTTC. Its translation: CATYQQGLNEQFF.

The chain is built from TRBV6-5 and TRBJ2-7; 8 bases map to TRBD1. The CDR3 consists of 13 residues. CDR1 is MNHEY, CDR2 SVGAGI, per germline. Germline trimming cut 2 bases from V and 4 bases from J; bases unmatched to any gene: 1. The CDR3 reads CASSYRDRYEQYF. For the CDR3, the DNA is TGTGCCAGCAGTTACAGGGACAGGTACGAGCAGTACTTC.

The chain recombines TRBV4-3 with TRBJ1-3; D is ambiguous. CDR1 and CDR2 from the germline V gene are LGHNA and YSLEER. Trimming removed 0 bases from V and 0 bases from J, with 6 bases in between. The CDR3 consists of 15 residues. CDR3 protein: CASSQDGNSGNTIYF. CDR3 in DNA: TGCGCCAGCAGCCAAGATGGGAACTCTGGAAACACCATATATTTT.

This clone was counted a single time. This chain connects TRBV11-2 to TRBJ2-5; the match to TRBD2 covers 8 bases. Germline V CDR1 and CDR2: SGHAT, FQNNGV. The CDR3 spans 13 residues. The J segment lost 7 bases and the V segment lost 5 bases, leaving 6 bases of the junction unmatched. The chain's CDR3 is CASSPAAGGTQYF. The DNA for the CDR3 is TGTGCCAGCAGCCCTGCCGCGGGGGGGACCCAGTACTTC.

The chain couples TRBV5-8 to TRBJ1-5; weak D call: TRBD1 (5 bases). Between the trimmed V and J ends, which lost 4 bases and 4 bases, there was a span of 15 bases. CDR3 length: 15 amino acids. Germline V gives CDR1 SGHTS, CDR2 YDEGEE. CDR3 region: CASSLGSWGNQPQHF. DNA for the CDR3: TGTGCCAGCAGCCTTGGGAGTTGGGGGAATCAGCCCCAGCATTTT. The variable domain in full, with the rest retrieved from reference TRBV5-8 and TRBJ1-5, is EAGVTQSPTHLIKTRGQQATLRCSPISGHTSVYWYQQALGLGLQFLLWYDEGEERNRGNFPPRFSGRQFPNYSSELNVNALELEDSALYLCASSLGSWGNQPQHFGDGTRLSIL.

CDR3 in amino acids: CASSDPGTVNEKLFF. The CDR3 DNA is TGTGCCAGCAGTGATCCCGGGACAGTTAATGAAAAACTGTTTTTT. This chain uses TRBV6-6 with TRBJ1-4; 7 bases map to TRBD1. Looked up from germline, CDR1 is MNHNY and CDR2 is SVGAGI (reference sequence). The V segment lost 5 bases and the J segment 4 bases; nucleotides outside the gene matches: 7. This CDR3 is built from 15 residues.

This chain connects TRBV7-8 to TRBJ2-3; D not resolved. V was cut by 1 base and J by 7 bases, with 6 bases left in between. The CDR3 has 12 amino acids. Germline CDR1 reads SGHVS; CDR2 reads FQNEAQ. The CDR3 sequence is CASSLVQNTQYF. The CDR3 coding sequence is TGTGCCAGCAGCTTAGTGCAAAATACGCAGTATTTT. Drawing the rest from reference TRBV7-8 and TRBJ2-3, the complete variable domain is GAGVSQSPRYKVAKRGQDVALRCDPISGHVSLFWYQQALGQGPEFLTYFQNEAQLDKSGLPSDRFFAERPEGSVSTLKIQRTQQEDSAVYLCASSLVQNTQYFGPGTRLTVL.

V is TRBV6-6 and J is TRBJ1-4; 7 bases are a match to TRBD1. The CDR3 runs 14 residues. Looked up from germline, CDR1 is MNHNY and CDR2 is SVGAGI (reference sequence). V lost 6 bases to trimming and J lost 7 bases; unmatched junction nucleotides: 8. CDR3 nucleotides: TGTGCCAGCAGGGCACAGGGGAAGGGTGAAAAACTGTTTTTT. The encoded protein is CASRAQGKGEKLFF.

This clone was recorded only once. The chain is built from TRBV7-8 and TRBJ1-6; 7 bases are a match to TRBD1. This CDR3 region has 15 residues. Per the germline V gene, CDR1 is SGHVS and CDR2 is FQNEAQ. Trimming at V came to 5 bases and at J to 6 bases, leaving 7 bases not matched to a gene. The CDR3 region is CASSGRDSPNSPLHF. CDR3 coding DNA: TGTGCCAGCAGCGGGCGGGACAGTCCTAATTCACCCCTCCACTTT.

The chain couples TRBV12-5 to TRBJ1-6, with unresolved D. The CDR3 is 15 amino acids. Germline-derived CDR1 and CDR2 are LGHNT and FRNRAP. Between the trimmed V and J ends, which lost 3 bases and 6 bases, there was a span of 12 bases. Here the CDR3 DNA reads TGTGCTAGTGGTTTAGGTCGACACTTTAATTCACCCCTCCACTTT. Residues: CASGLGRHFNSPLHF.

This rearrangement joins TRBV5-1 to TRBJ1-3, with D unclear. The germline V and J ends were trimmed by 4 bases and 0 bases, with 11 bases remaining between them. The CDR3 spans 15 residues. CDR1 and CDR2 from the germline V gene are SGHRS and YFSETQ. The DNA for the CDR3 is TGCGCCAGCAGCCGTGACACTTACTCTGGAAACACCATATATTTT. Translated, it gives CASSRDTYSGNTIYF.

Comment on this clone: Other DNA sequences within the sample encode an identical CDR3. The J gene is TRBJ2-7, the V gene TRBV10-3; 9 bases are a match to TRBD1. The CDR3 runs to 13 residues. The germline gives CDR1 ENHRY, CDR2 SYGVKD. J lost 1 base, V lost 10 bases, and 5 bases had no gene match. The CDR3 DNA reads as TGTGCCAGCACCGGGACAGGGTCCTACGAGCAGTACTTC. Residues: CASTGTGSYEQYF.

The chain combines TRBV11-2 with TRBJ2-5, with D perhaps matching TRBD1 (6 bases). V shed 7 bases and J shed 4 bases, with 10 bases lying between them. The germline CDR1 and CDR2 sequences are SGHAT and FQNNGV. The CDR3 has 12 residues. CDR3 in DNA: TGTGCCAGCACAAAACAGGGAGAGACCCAGTACTTC. Translation: CASTKQGETQYF.

The chain recombines TRBV5-1 with TRBJ2-5; D perhaps matches TRBD1 (6 bases). The germline gives CDR1 SGHRS, CDR2 YFSETQ. This CDR3 is built from 15 residues. V gave up 1 base and J gave up 0 bases, with 10 bases separating them. CDR3 residues: CASSLWGLDQETQYF. CDR3 in DNA: TGCGCCAGCAGCTTGTGGGGGCTTGACCAAGAGACCCAGTACTTC.

This chain uses TRBV28 with TRBJ2-5; 7 bases line up with TRBD2. There are 16 residues in the CDR3. Trimming removed 5 bases from V and 1 base from J; junction bases left unmatched: 10. The germline CDR1 and CDR2 sequences are MDHEN and SYDVKM. The CDR3 sequence: CASSLPGTGGQETQYF. The CDR3 coding sequence is TGTGCCAGCAGTCTACCGGGGACGGGAGGCCAAGAGACCCAGTACTTC.